The 22 T cell receptor beta chains below come from one sample, sequenced in a study of blood T cell repertoires in COVID-19. Clones were read by immunoSEQ multiplex PCR, and TCRdb kept only the in-frame ones, dropping some. Of approximately 82,000 clones listed, 82% were seen once; the top ten hold 6% to 7.5%. The sequenced sample was peripheral blood. Source of these receptors: a man over 45 with active or convalescent COVID-19.

CDR3: CASSSRGGNQPQHF. CDR3 in DNA: TGTGCCAGCAGCTCCCGGGGGGGTAATCAGCCCCAGCATTTT. This sequence joins TRBV7-2 and TRBJ1-5; D is possibly TRBD1 (5 bases). Per the germline V gene, CDR1 is SGHTA and CDR2 is FQGNSA. Trimming removed 4 bases from V and 4 bases from J, with 11 bases in between. The CDR3 has 14 amino acids.

This chain uses TRBV5-1 with TRBJ2-2; 9 bases agree with TRBD1. This CDR3 region has 16 residues. V dropped 3 bases and J dropped 1; count of bases not matched to a gene: 4. Germline CDR1 SGHRS, CDR2 YFSETQ. CDR3 amino acids: CASSSGQGKNTGELFF. In nucleotides, the CDR3 is TGCGCCAGCAGCTCAGGACAGGGGAAGAACACCGGGGAGCTGTTTTTT. The full variable domain, its missing parts supplied by reference TRBV5-1 and TRBJ2-2, is KAGVTQTPRYLIKTRGQQVTLSCSPISGHRSVSWYQQTPGQGLQFLFEYFSETQRNKGNFPGRFSGRQFSNSRSEMNVSTLELGDSALYLCASSSGQGKNTGELFFGEGSRLTVL.

The chain is built from TRBV7-9 and TRBJ1-5; D is perhaps TRBD1 (6 bases). This CDR3 comprises 14 residues. Germline assignment: CDR1 SEHNR and CDR2 FQNEAQ (reference sequence). Trimming removed 5 bases at V and 4 bases at J, with 12 bases between. CDR3 coding DNA: TGTGCCAGCAGCCCAGGGCAGGGGAATCAGCCCCAGCATTTT. Translated: CASSPGQGNQPQHF.

CDR3 sequence (DNA): TGCGCCAGCAGCTTGGGTGACAGCCACTCTGGAAACACCATATATTTT. It yields the protein CASSLGDSHSGNTIYF. The chain joins TRBV5-1 to TRBJ1-3, with D possibly being TRBD1 (5 bases). CDR3 size: 16 residues. V was cut by 0 bases and J by 0 bases, with 10 bases left in between. Germline CDR1 and CDR2: SGHRS and YFSETQ.

The CDR3 region is CASSFLAGGLSYEQYV. The CDR3 nucleotides read TGTGCCAGCAGCTTTTTAGCGGGGGGACTCTCCTACGAGCAGTACGTC. This chain connects TRBV7-8 to TRBJ2-7; 10 nucleotides agree with TRBD2. This CDR3 region has 16 residues. Germline V gene lookup returns CDR1 SGHVS and CDR2 FQNEAQ. V gave up 3 bases and J gave up 0 bases; unmatched junction bases: 5.

The chain carries TRBV10-1 and TRBJ2-5, with a possible D match to TRBD2 (5 bases). The germline V gene has CDR1 WNHNN and CDR2 SYGVQD (reference sequence). This CDR3 comprises 14 residues. CDR3 nucleotides: TGCGTCCAGCTCATGATAGCGAGCCAAGAGACCCAGTACTTC. It translates to CVQLMIASQETQYF.

The chain couples TRBV2 to TRBJ2-3, with 7 positions matching TRBD1. The V segment lost 4 bases and the J segment 6 bases; nucleotides outside the gene matches: 10. This CDR3 has 15 residues. In germline, CDR1 is SNHLY, CDR2 FYNNEI. The CDR3 region is CASSARQGRWDTQYF. The DNA of the CDR3 is TGTGCCAGCAGTGCCCGACAGGGACGATGGGATACGCAGTATTTT.

The V call is TRBV5-4, the J call TRBJ2-2; TRBD1 aligns across 7 bases. J was trimmed by 3 bases and V by 0 bases; bases with no gene match: 2. Germline CDR1 is SGHNT and CDR2 is YYREEE (reference sequence). This CDR3 is 15 amino acids long. For the CDR3, the DNA is TGTGCCAGCAGCTTGGGCAGGGGGTACACCGGGGAGCTGTTTTTT. Residues: CASSLGRGYTGELFF.

About this clone itself: Sequence at one end of the junction differs from germline and may be a read error. The chain joins TRBV28 to TRBJ1-4, with D maybe TRBD1 (5 bases). CDR3 length equals 14 residues. CDR1 and CDR2 (germline): MDHEN, SYDVKM. CDR3 coding DNA: TGTGCCAGCAGTTTATTGCAGGGAAATGGAAAACTGTTTTTT. Translation gives CASSLLQGNGKLFF.

The V and J genes are TRBV2 and TRBJ1-5, with a possible D match to TRBD1 (5 bases). This CDR3 region has 14 residues. V lost 8 bases to trimming and J lost 5 bases, with 16 bases between them. Per germline, CDR1 SNHLY and CDR2 FYNNEI. The CDR3 reads CASSSQGRYQPQHF. The CDR3 DNA sequence: TGTGCCAGCTCGTCCCAGGGCCGTTATCAGCCCCAGCATTTT.

This sequence joins TRBV10-3 and TRBJ2-7; possible D gene TRBD2, 6 bases. This CDR3 is 14 amino acids long. Germline V gene lookup returns CDR1 ENHRY and CDR2 SYGVKD. The V end was cut by 4 bases, the J end by 0 bases, with 10 bases between. The CDR3 protein is CAISVGGPSYEQYV. CDR3 coding DNA: TGTGCCATCAGTGTGGGGGGACCCTCCTACGAGCAGTACGTC.

The chain joins TRBV7-2 to TRBJ1-5; 10 nucleotides line up with TRBD1. The CDR3 runs 15 residues. CDR1 is SGHTA, CDR2 FQGNSA, per germline. V dropped 4 bases and J dropped 6; count of bases not matched to a gene: 6. In DNA form, the CDR3 reads TGTGCCAGCAGCTCTACGGGACAGGGGACTCAGCCCCAGCATTTT. It translates to CASSSTGQGTQPQHF.

This clone has a single count. The rearrangement joins TRBV14 to TRBJ2-5; 8 nucleotides match TRBD2. This CDR3 spans 16 amino acids. V was clipped by 1 base and J by 4 bases; unmatched bases: 8. The germline V gene has CDR1 SGHDN and CDR2 FVKESK. The CDR3 region has the DNA TGTGCCAGCAGCCAAGCGGGACTAGGTTTCGGAGAGACCCAGTACTTC. Residues: CASSQAGLGFGETQYF. Full variable domain (remainder filled in from reference TRBV14 and TRBJ2-5): EAGVTQFPSHSVIEKGQTVTLRCDPISGHDNLYWYRRVMGKEIKFLLHFVKESKQDESGMPNNRFLAERTGGTYSTLKVQPAELEDSGVYFCASSQAGLGFGETQYFGPGTRLLVL.

The chain couples TRBV6-6 to TRBJ1-5; possibly TRBD1 for D (6 bases). The V end was cut by 8 bases, the J end by 0 bases, with 14 bases between. The CDR3 covers 15 residues. Germline V gene lookup returns CDR1 MNHNY and CDR2 SVGAGI (reference sequence). The CDR3 DNA reads as TGTGCCAGCGTCTCCGGGACACTTAGCAATCAGCCCCAGCATTTT. Amino acid sequence: CASVSGTLSNQPQHF.

The chain is built from TRBV3-1 (or the pseudogene TRBV3-2) and TRBJ1-1; D ambiguous. This CDR3 has 13 amino acids. Germline CDR1 is LGHDT and CDR2 is YNNKEL (reference sequence). Trimming pared 0 bases from V and 10 bases from J, leaving 12 bases between. Here the CDR3 DNA reads TGTGCCAGCAGCCAAGATCAGGTTCAAACAGCTTTCTTT. Encoded protein: CASSQDQVQTAFF.

The V gene is TRBV7-8, the J gene TRBJ2-2; 7 nucleotides agree with TRBD1. The CDR3 spans 16 residues. Germline CDR1 reads SGHVS; CDR2 reads FQNEAQ. V was clipped by 0 bases and J by 5 bases; unmatched bases: 6. The CDR3 DNA reads as TGTGCCAGCAGCTTAGCCCGACAGGGTGAAACCGGGGAGCTGTTTTTT. Protein: CASSLARQGETGELFF. Looking up the rest from reference TRBV7-8 and TRBJ2-2 gives the full variable domain: GAGVSQSPRYKVAKRGQDVALRCDPISGHVSLFWYQQALGQGPEFLTYFQNEAQLDKSGLPSDRFFAERPEGSVSTLKIQRTQQEDSAVYLCASSLARQGETGELFFGEGSRLTVL.

This chain uses TRBV10-3 with TRBJ2-2; tentative D call: TRBD2 (5 bases). The CDR3 is 12 residues long. Germline CDR1 ENHRY, CDR2 SYGVKD. V lost 8 bases and J lost 2, with 6 bases in between. The CDR3 is CAIRGNTGELFF. DNA for the CDR3: TGTGCCATCCGGGGTAACACCGGGGAGCTGTTTTTT.

The chain links TRBV29-1 to TRBJ1-5; 12 bases line up with TRBD1. The CDR3 contains 14 residues. Germline V gene lookup returns CDR1 SQVTM and CDR2 ANQGSEA. The junction had 5 bases not matched to a gene; V was cut back by 6 bases and J by 5 bases. The CDR3 loop reads CSVGTGGLDQPQHF. CDR3 nucleotide sequence: TGCAGCGTGGGGACAGGGGGCCTGGATCAGCCCCAGCATTTT.

V is TRBV19 and J is TRBJ1-2; TRBD1 is a possible D gene (5 bases). Looked up from germline, CDR1 is LNHDA and CDR2 is SQIVND (reference sequence). Trimming removed 3 bases from V and 0 bases from J, with 11 bases in between. This CDR3 is 15 amino acids long. The CDR3: CASSIQGQANYGYTF. For the CDR3, the DNA is TGTGCCAGTAGTATCCAGGGCCAAGCTAACTATGGCTACACCTTC.

V and J are TRBV29-1 and TRBJ1-4; D is unclear. V lost 4 bases, J lost 8 bases, and 11 bases lay in between. Germline V gene sequence: CDR1 SQVTM, CDR2 ANQGSEA. The CDR3 consists of 12 residues. The CDR3 reads CSVGVIREKLFF. CDR3 bases: TGCAGCGTTGGCGTGATTCGGGAAAAACTGTTTTTT. Drawing the rest from reference TRBV29-1 and TRBJ1-4, the complete variable domain is SAVISQKPSRDICQRGTSLTIQCQVDSQVTMMFWYRQQPGQSLTLIATANQGSEATYESGFVIDKFPISRPNLTFSTLTVSNMSPEDSSIYLCSVGVIREKLFFGSGTQLSVL.

This clone has a handful of counts. V gene TRBV27 combines with J gene TRBJ2-5; 8 nucleotides agree with TRBD2. CDR1 MNHEY and CDR2 SMNVEV come from the germline V gene (reference sequence). V gave up 4 bases and J gave up 4 bases; unmatched junction bases: 5. The CDR3 has 14 amino acids. DNA for the CDR3: TGTGCCAGCAGTTCGGGACTAGGGGGAGAGACCCAGTACTTC. It specifies CASSSGLGGETQYF.

This clone was picked up a small number of times. The V gene is TRBV11-2, the J gene TRBJ1-6; D is unresolved. CDR3 length equals 16 residues. V was shortened by 1 base and J by 3 bases, with 10 bases between the two germline ends. The germline CDR1 and CDR2 sequences are SGHAT and FQNNGV. The CDR3 nucleotides are TGTGCCAGCAGCTTAGGGCTCCCCTTCTATAATTCACCCCTCCACTTT. Protein product: CASSLGLPFYNSPLHF.